These T cell receptor beta chains were read from a single sample in a study of blood T cell repertoires in COVID-19. Repertoires were generated with immunoSEQ multiplex PCR, while TCRdb's copy carries only in-frame clones and drops some. This table has about 230,000 clones, about nine tenths appearing once. The specimen was PBMCs or T cells enriched from blood (not recorded which). The receptors derive from a man aged 18 to 29 who had recovered from COVID-19. CDR3s include the opening cysteine and the closing phenylalanine or tryptophan. Fields, in order: D gene, V gene, J gene, CDR3 protein. The D gene is left open where the match is weak.

TRBD1	TRBV2	TRBJ1-2	CASSEVLQGYGYTF
-	TRBV12-3/TRBV12-4	TRBJ1-1	CASSGGRAEAFF
-	TRBV19	TRBJ1-2	CASSPTDTANYGYTF
-	TRBV19	TRBJ1-6	CASSFSQGYDSPLHF
TRBD2	TRBV5-4	TRBJ2-3	CASSPLPDSRGSTDTQYF
TRBD1	TRBV10-3	TRBJ1-1	CAIRTGSTEAFF
TRBD1	TRBV5-4	TRBJ2-1	CASRDTGQGDYYEQFF
-	TRBV30	TRBJ2-2	CAWRQGNTGELFF
-	TRBV30	TRBJ2-3	CAWLGEGGGDTQYF
TRBD2	TRBV3-1/TRBV3-2	TRBJ2-7	CASSLSGEYEQYF
-	TRBV5-6	TRBJ2-5	CASSFGGGQETQYF
TRBD1	TRBV3-1/TRBV3-2	TRBJ1-3	CASSHGQGEGNTIYF
-	TRBV3-1/TRBV3-2	TRBJ1-1	CASSQSNTEAFF
-	TRBV5-1	TRBJ1-5	CASSRDGGAGQPQHF
TRBD2	TRBV19	TRBJ2-1	CASSITSGAYNEQFF
TRBD1	TRBV5-1	TRBJ2-7	CASSLEGQGAWEQYF
-	TRBV19	TRBJ1-1	CASSMISGGTEAFF
TRBD1	TRBV7-9	TRBJ2-1	CASSFPRTGEHNEQFF
TRBD2	TRBV24-1	TRBJ2-3	CATSDFGGRARDTQYF
-	TRBV2	TRBJ1-1	CASSAWGDAFF
-	TRBV10-3	TRBJ2-3	CATWDMPSTDTQYF
-	TRBV23-1	TRBJ1-4	CASSQGRVIEKLFF
-	TRBV6-5	TRBJ1-3	CASYESSGNTIYF
TRBD1	TRBV7-3	TRBJ2-2	CASSHRQGTGELFF
TRBD1	TRBV2	TRBJ1-4	CASSLAGTVDEKLFF
TRBD2	TRBV5-4	TRBJ2-1	CASSLSRETVIEQFF
TRBD1	TRBV19	TRBJ1-3	CASGTGQGNTIYF
-	TRBV9	TRBJ2-7	CASGTGSSYEQYF
-	TRBV7-9	TRBJ2-7	CASSLEGESYEQYF
-	TRBV28	TRBJ1-4	CASRSPPGDEKLFF
-	TRBV30	TRBJ1-5	CAWSGVSGRGNQPQHF
-	TRBV3-1/TRBV3-2	TRBJ1-1	CASSRPGLGAFF